Sequencing of this TCR beta chain was carried out in a study of PD-1 blockade in classical Hodgkin lymphoma. Each of the patients experienced relapse following autologous stem cell transplantation, and their brentuximab vedotin exposure differed. Some clones are missing from TCRdb's copy, which holds only in-frame ones; the method was immunoSEQ multiplex PCR. The sample records about 93,000 clones, roughly 76% being singletons. Regarding the study as a whole: The diversity seen at baseline in complete responders resembled that of newly diagnosed patients.

V shed 5 bases and J 1 base; nucleotides not matched to a gene: 5. Germline V CDR1 and CDR2: SNHLY, FYNNEI. The CDR3 totals 14 residues. Remarks on this clone: Its cognate antigen is unknown.

This clonotype was sampled from a human donor with classical Hodgkin lymphoma. Here the sequenced sample was peripheral blood mononuclear cells (PBMCs), taken before the second cycle of nivolumab. The chain uses TRBV2 and TRBJ2-7, with TRBD1 matching over 7 bases. The CDR3: CASSRDRVSYEQYF. The CDR3 region has the DNA TGTGCCAGCAGTCGGGACAGAGTATCCTACGAGCAGTACTTC.